This T cell receptor (beta chain) was sequenced for a study of T cell repertoires in cytomegalovirus infection (dated 2019 in TCRdb). For the wider study: The peptide stimulations were aimed at well-studied HLA-B-restricted epitopes as well as recently identified HLA-C-restricted CMV epitopes, whose presentation resists viral immunomodulation. Donor HLA type was relevant to the analysis, because carriage of CMV infection together with the matching HLA type was indicated by public TCR beta signatures.

Its CDR3 holds 16 amino acids, cysteine through phenylalanine. Only the CDR3 DNA is retained, 48 bases long and in frame from the first base. Cut back by 4 bases and 3 bases, the V and J ends lie 18 bases apart. CDR1 and CDR2 (SGHVT, SQSDAQ) derive from the germline V gene. Overall results and qualifications from the work: Carriers of CMV infection plus the relevant HLA type were discriminated by the cumulative frequency of public TCR beta family members in the study cohort and in an independent roughly 370-donor cohort. The ex vivo response was dominated by HLA-C-restricted CMV-specific TCR beta clonotypes, which also provided the single most frequent clonotype in two of eight donors.

Sequencing instrument: Illumina HiSeq 1500. The public reads were reanalyzed by TCRdb: fastp trimming at Q25, MiXCR alignment, in-frame beta chains only. Records with the same CDR3 protein are collapsed into one entry carrying the most frequent genes and DNA. The sample table shows fewer than 950,000 distinct CDR3 sequences, and around a third are seen once. The top ten clonotypes cover roughly 12% of the sample. Note on this clonotype: Its antigen has not been determined. Base qualities are not at hand, and no much larger clone is one base apart.

In the paper's terms, the treatment or condition label means: in vitro stimulation with specific CMV peptide epitopes to enrich CMV-specific T cells. The sequence came from a human donor in good health (CMV status not recorded). Some clones in this sample may be carry-over from other donors' samples. Source: cultured CD8+ T cells from PBMCs, taken from culture after CMV antigen stimulation. The sequence links TRBV7-4 to TRBJ2-5; the best D guess is TRBD1, with 7 bases matching. The CDR3 protein: CASSWPGVTGEETQYF. The DNA reads TGTGCCAGCAGCTGGCCGGGGGTTACAGGGGAAGAGACCCAGTACTTC.